A single sample gave rise to the 26 T cell receptor beta chains below, sequenced in a study of CD8 T cells in ankylosing spondylitis. Findings and caveats of the study: Apparently characteristic of ankylosing spondylitis blood was a TCR beta motif (about eight highly homologous variants).

TCRdb independently ran MiXCR on the 5' RACE reads; one entry per CDR3 protein. This table has some 700,000 distinct CDR3 sequences, around 17% appearing once. For these TCRs, the target antigens are not known. Sequencing was carried out using blood, either unsorted or a sorted T cell fraction (not recorded which). These receptors all stem from a male donor with ankylosing spondylitis.

The J gene is TRBJ2-1, the V gene TRBV10-3, with D perhaps matching TRBD2 (6 bases). Trimming took off 3 bases at V and 8 bases at J, with 8 bases between the two ends. Per the germline V gene, CDR1 is ENHRY and CDR2 is SYGVKD. The CDR3 covers 12 residues. The CDR3 region is CAISDRRDEQFF. DNA of the CDR3: TGTGCCATCAGTGACAGGAGGGATGAGCAGTTCTTC.

This clonotype showed up just a few times. The V call is TRBV6-2 or TRBV6-3, the J call TRBJ2-1; D unresolved. The CDR3 covers 13 residues. Germline CDR1 reads MNHEY; CDR2 reads SVGEGT. The germline V and J ends were trimmed by 4 bases and 7 bases, with 11 bases remaining between them. The CDR3: CASSSRFANEQFF. The CDR3 DNA is TGTGCCAGCAGTTCCCGCTTCGCTAATGAGCAGTTCTTC.

As for this clonotype: Just one base apart from a much larger clone, this may be a read error. The CDR3 protein is CSVKTPGPPIYGYTF. CDR3 sequence (DNA): TGCAGCGTTAAAACACCGGGACCCCCCATCTATGGCTACACCTTC. This sequence joins TRBV29-1 and TRBJ1-2, with D perhaps TRBD1 (5 bases). CDR3 length: 15 amino acids. V shed 5 bases and J shed 4 bases, with 20 bases lying between them. CDR1 and CDR2 (germline): SQVTM, ANQGSEA. The complete variable domain, with remaining parts taken from reference TRBV29-1 and TRBJ1-2, reads SAVISQKPSRDICQRGTSLTIQCQVDSQVTMMFWYRQQPGQSLTLIATANQGSEATYESGFVIDKFPISRPNLTFSTLTVSNMSPEDSSIYLCSVKTPGPPIYGYTFGSGTRLTVV.

This sequence joins TRBV7-9 and TRBJ2-7, with D tentatively TRBD2 (6 bases). From germline, CDR1 is SEHNR and CDR2 FQNEAQ (reference sequence). There are 15 residues in the CDR3. Trimming took off 5 bases at V and 0 bases at J, with 14 bases between the two ends. CDR3 bases: TGTGCCAGCAGCGGCAGCGGGTCAAGCTCCTACGAGCAGTACTTC. Translated, it gives CASSGSGSSSYEQYF.

The rearrangement uses TRBV11-2 and TRBJ1-5; D is undetermined. Germline values: CDR1 SGHAT, CDR2 FQNNGV. The CDR3 sequence is 13 residues long. Trimming shortened V by 2 bases and J by 5 bases, and 7 bases separated the two germline ends. The CDR3 sequence is CASSLSSHQPQHF. CDR3 nucleotide sequence: TGTGCCAGCAGCTTAAGCAGCCATCAGCCCCAGCATTTT.

Ten or more counts support this clonotype. This rearrangement joins TRBV6-6 to TRBJ2-7; D remains ambiguous. Germline values: CDR1 MNHNY, CDR2 SVGAGI (reference sequence). V was shortened by 4 bases and J by 7 bases, with 14 bases between the two germline ends. There are 13 residues in the CDR3. The CDR3 nucleotides are TGTGCCAGCAGTTTGGGTGGGGTGTGGGAGCAGTACTTC. Residues: CASSLGGVWEQYF.

The table lists this clonotype with a few counts. The gene calls are TRBV20-1 and TRBJ2-2; TRBD2 is a possible D gene (7 bases). The CDR3 covers 15 residues. The germline V gene encodes CDR1 DFQATT and CDR2 SNEGSKA (reference sequence). The ends were cut back, 3 bases at V and 5 bases at J, with 16 bases in the middle. In DNA form, the CDR3 reads TGCAGTGCTAGGGGACGGGGGGCCGAAACCGGGGAGCTGTTTTTT. Amino acid sequence: CSARGRGAETGELFF.

This clonotype appeared a few times. The chain couples TRBV29-1 to TRBJ1-1, with TRBD1 matching over 9 bases. Germline V lookup: CDR1 SQVTM, CDR2 ANQGSEA. V was pared by 2 bases and J by 5 bases, with 9 bases of the junction left unmatched. The CDR3 is made up of 15 amino acids. The CDR3 here is CSVEKSGQGQTEAFF. In DNA form, the CDR3 reads TGCAGCGTTGAAAAATCGGGACAGGGTCAGACTGAAGCTTTCTTT.

This clonotype was seen many times. The chain joins TRBV6-1 to TRBJ2-7; D not resolved. Trimming stripped 6 bases from V and 2 bases from J, with 14 bases between. The CDR3 consists of 14 residues. Germline CDR1 MNHNS, CDR2 SASEGT. The CDR3 DNA follows: TGTGCCAGCAGGTGGGGTAGGTCTACCTACGAGCAGTACTTC. Its protein product is CASRWGRSTYEQYF.

The CDR3 DNA follows: TGCAGTGCTAGAGAGGAACTTCACACCGGGGAGCTGTTTTTT. It codes for CSAREELHTGELFF. This chain joins TRBV20-1 and TRBJ2-2, with D unclear. CDR3 length equals 14 residues. The germline V gene encodes CDR1 DFQATT and CDR2 SNEGSKA (reference sequence). V shed 0 bases and J shed 3 bases, with 8 bases lying between them.

This clonotype was counted a few times. The chain couples TRBV20-1 to TRBJ2-2; 7 bases map to TRBD2. V dropped 5 bases and J dropped 7; count of bases not matched to a gene: 1. This CDR3 region has 11 residues. CDR1 DFQATT and CDR2 SNEGSKA come from the germline V gene (reference sequence). CDR3 sequence reads: CSARGDGELFF. As DNA, the CDR3 is TGCAGTGCTCGGGGGGACGGGGAGCTGTTTTTT.

This clonotype was seen only a few times. This chain joins TRBV7-3 and TRBJ1-1; maybe TRBD1 (6 bases). Per the germline V gene, CDR1 is SGHTA and CDR2 is FQGTGA. V lost 3 bases, J lost 4 bases, and 12 bases lay in between. This CDR3 has 14 residues. CDR3: CASSFRGSGTEAFF. The CDR3 region has the DNA TGTGCCAGCAGCTTTAGGGGGTCGGGCACTGAAGCTTTCTTT.

There are a few counts of this clonotype. The chain has TRBV7-2 and TRBJ2-5; D not resolved. The V and J ends lost 2 bases and 7 bases respectively, with 11 bases between them. This CDR3 has 13 amino acids. The germline V gene has CDR1 SGHTA and CDR2 FQGNSA. CDR3 DNA: TGTGCCAGCAGCTTACCTGGGGTAGGGACCCAGTACTTC. Protein: CASSLPGVGTQYF.

This clonotype was recorded at least ten times. V usage is TRBV20-1 and J usage is TRBJ2-1; TRBD2 matches 8 bases. The V gene end was trimmed by 6 bases and the J gene end by 8 bases; junction bases not matched to a gene: 9. The germline V gene encodes CDR1 DFQATT and CDR2 SNEGSKA (reference sequence). The CDR3 length is 13 residues. CDR3 coding DNA: TGCAGTGCCCAAAGGGCGGGGGGCGATGAGCAGTTCTTC. Its translation is CSAQRAGGDEQFF.

V usage is TRBV11-2 and J usage is TRBJ1-1; perhaps TRBD1 as D (5 bases). The germline V gene has CDR1 SGHAT and CDR2 FQNNGV. The CDR3 extends over 15 amino acids. Trimming removed 7 bases at V and 6 bases at J, with 21 bases between. CDR3 region: CASTSQGTILPEAFF. CDR3 bases: TGTGCCAGCACCTCTCAGGGCACGATCCTCCCTGAAGCTTTCTTT.

This clonotype turned up a few times. The chain combines TRBV2 with TRBJ1-6; 9 bases map to TRBD1. V gave up 2 bases and J gave up 3 bases; unmatched junction bases: 5. Per germline, CDR1 SNHLY and CDR2 FYNNEI. This CDR3 has 17 residues. CDR3 sequence reads: CASSELTGGNYNSPLHF. The CDR3 bases are TGTGCCAGCAGTGAACTCACAGGGGGCAACTATAATTCACCCCTCCACTTT.

The rearrangement joins TRBV19 to TRBJ2-1; either TRBD1 or TRBD2 may supply D (6 bases each). V lost 1 base and J 8 bases, leaving 9 bases between the germline ends. The CDR3 extends over 13 amino acids. Germline CDR1 LNHDA, CDR2 SQIVND (reference sequence). CDR3 DNA sequence: TGTGCCAGTAGTATAGCGAGGGGGGATGAGCAGTTCTTC. Translated: CASSIARGDEQFF.

In this sample, this clonotype turned up a few times. The chain couples TRBV6-1 to TRBJ1-6; D is possibly TRBD1 (5 bases). CDR1 and CDR2 from the germline V gene are MNHNS and SASEGT. V lost 6 bases to trimming and J lost 6 bases, with 21 bases between them. This CDR3 has 17 amino acids. The CDR3 DNA is TGTGCCAGCAGCCACCGGGACCGCCTACCCTCTAATTCACCCCTCCACTTT. This sequence encodes CASSHRDRLPSNSPLHF.

The gene calls are TRBV27 and TRBJ2-7; 10 bases are shared with TRBD1. Germline CDR1 MNHEY, CDR2 SMNVEV (reference sequence). V trimming: 5 bases; J trimming: 6 bases; junction bases outside the gene matches: 7. The CDR3 has 14 residues. This CDR3 is CASSQRDRGFEQYF. DNA for the CDR3: TGTGCCAGCAGTCAGAGGGACAGGGGTTTCGAGCAGTACTTC.

The V gene is TRBV18, the J gene TRBJ1-3; no clear D gene. V was cut by 3 bases and J by 8 bases, with 14 bases left in between. The CDR3 is 14 amino acids. CDR1 is KGHSH, CDR2 LQKENI, per germline. CDR3 loop: CASSPPGLEDTIYF. The CDR3 region has the DNA TGTGCCAGCTCACCGCCTGGGCTGGAGGACACCATATATTTT.

This chain connects TRBV9 to TRBJ1-2; D may be TRBD1 (5 bases). The CDR3 is 13 amino acids. Germline loops: CDR1 SGDLS, CDR2 YYNGEE. Trimming cost V 4 bases and J 4 bases, with 11 bases left between them. The CDR3 is CASSSQGAYGYTF. The CDR3 bases are TGTGCCAGCAGCTCTCAGGGTGCCTATGGCTACACCTTC.

This clonotype was detected many times. The chain has TRBV5-5 and TRBJ1-4; D is unclear. V gave up 5 bases and J gave up 5 bases, with 10 bases separating them. The CDR3 has 13 residues. CDR1 and CDR2 from the germline V gene are SGHKS and YYEKEE (reference sequence). The CDR3 bases are TGTGCCAGCAGGGACTCCGCAAATGAAAAACTGTTTTTT. Its protein product is CASRDSANEKLFF.

The chain uses TRBV5-5 and TRBJ1-5; tentative D call: TRBD1 (5 bases). The V gene's germline CDR1 is SGHKS and CDR2 YYEKEE (reference sequence). Trimming left V 7 bases short and J 2 bases short, with 16 bases between. The CDR3 consists of 15 residues. CDR3 nucleotides: TGTGCCAGCGGACCGGGGCTCACCGGCAATCAGCCCCAGCATTTT. Protein sequence: CASGPGLTGNQPQHF.

This clonotype turned up a few times. The chain is built from TRBV12-3 or TRBV12-4 and TRBJ1-1; maybe TRBD1 (6 bases). The length of the CDR3 is 15 residues. The V end lost 6 bases, the J end lost 0 bases, and 14 bases lay between the germline ends. In nucleotides, the CDR3 is TGTGCCAGCAGACGTCAACAGGGAGTGAACACTGAAGCTTTCTTT. It encodes CASRRQQGVNTEAFF.

This clonotype was observed a handful of times. CDR3: CASSLRLLNTEAFF. For the CDR3, the DNA is TGTGCCAGCAGTTTGCGGCTGCTGAACACTGAAGCTTTCTTT. V usage is TRBV27 and J usage is TRBJ1-1, with D unresolved. The CDR3 totals 14 residues. The V gene's germline CDR1 is MNHEY and CDR2 SMNVEV (reference sequence). With 3 bases removed from V and 0 bases from J, the gap between germline ends came to 8 bases.

The rearrangement joins TRBV29-1 to TRBJ2-1, with TRBD2 matching over 12 bases. The CDR3 has 13 residues. Germline V lookup: CDR1 SQVTM, CDR2 ANQGSEA. V was pared by 6 bases and J by 5 bases, with 2 bases of the junction left unmatched. In DNA form, the CDR3 reads TGCAGCGTATGGACTAGCGGGAACAATGAGCAGTTCTTC. Residues: CSVWTSGNNEQFF.